The rows below give T cell receptor beta chains drawn from one sample of a study of CD8 T cells in Susac syndrome. TCRdb re-derived calls from the immunoSEQ multiplex PCR reads in MiXCR, one entry per CDR3 protein. The sample gives about 53,000 distinct CDR3 sequences, 95% of which show up once; 0.75% is in the top ten. Material: CD8+ T cells from PBMCs. These TCRs come from a human donor with Susac syndrome. Each CDR3 is given with its conserved first and last residue. D genes are given only for firm matches. Part of the rows lack a size; the others show once, few, many or a class for expanded clones.

v_call	d_call	cdr3_length	j_call	clone_size	cdr3_aa	cdr3_nt
TRBV14	TRBD1	14	TRBJ2-1	.	CASSPITGANEQFF	TGTGCCAGCAGCCCGATAACAGGGGCGAATGAGCAGTTCTTC
TRBV5-8	.	11	TRBJ2-7	.	CASSPGYEQYF	TGTGCCAGCAGCCCTGGCTACGAGCAGTACTTC
TRBV4-2	.	14	TRBJ2-7	.	CASSQVSAAYEQYF	TGTGCCAGCAGCCAGGTTAGCGCGGCCTACGAGCAGTACTTC
TRBV30	TRBD1	17	TRBJ1-6	.	CAWSEGTGTAYNSPLHF	TGTGCCTGGAGTGAAGGGACAGGGACGGCCTATAATTCACCCCTCCACTTT
TRBV4-3	.	14	TRBJ2-7	.	CASSQSGGAYEQYF	TGCGCCAGCAGCCAAAGTGGCGGCGCCTACGAGCAGTACTTC
TRBV6-6	.	16	TRBJ2-5	.	CASSSSTSGGQSTQYF	.
TRBV3-1	.	12	TRBJ2-7	.	CASSATDYEQYF	TGTGCCAGCAGCGCGACAGACTACGAGCAGTACTTC
TRBV5-6	.	15	TRBJ2-5	.	CASSERQDPGETQYF	TGTGCCAGCAGCGAAAGACAGGACCCGGGGGAGACCCAGTACTTC
TRBV20-1	.	14	TRBJ2-1	.	CSASNRDQDDEQFF	TGCAGTGCGTCTAACCGGGACCAGGACGATGAGCAGTTCTTC
TRBV12-3/TRBV12-4	.	14	TRBJ2-5	.	CASRSPGYRETQYF	TGTGCCAGCAGATCCCCGGGATATAGGGAGACCCAGTACTTC
TRBV7-9	.	14	TRBJ2-1	.	CASYADKTYNEQFF	TGTGCCAGTTACGCCGACAAGACCTACAATGAGCAGTTCTTC
TRBV30	.	14	TRBJ2-3	.	CACREPLVTDTQYF	TGTGCCTGCCGGGAACCCCTGGTCACAGATACGCAGTATTTT
TRBV30	TRBD2	14	TRBJ2-1	.	CAWIDRGSSDEQFF	TGTGCCTGGATTGATCGCGGGAGTTCCGATGAGCAGTTCTTC
TRBV5-4	TRBD1	13	TRBJ2-1	.	CASSSGQDNEQFF	TGTGCCAGCAGCTCCGGACAGGACAATGAGCAGTTCTTC
TRBV7-9	.	15	TRBJ2-1	.	CASSHLGTEYNEQFF	TGTGCCAGCAGCCACCTCGGGACGGAGTACAATGAGCAGTTCTTC
TRBV7-9	.	14	TRBJ2-7	.	CASSLGGEADEQYF	TGTGCCAGCAGCTTAGGGGGGGAGGCTGACGAGCAGTACTTC
TRBV7-3	TRBD2	14	TRBJ2-1	.	CASSFLAGLGEQFF	TGTGCCAGCAGCTTCCTAGCGGGCTTAGGAGAGCAGTTCTTC
TRBV15	.	16	TRBJ2-7	.	CATSSSLNSEPYEQYF	TGTGCCACCAGCAGTAGCTTAAACAGTGAACCCTACGAGCAGTACTTC
TRBV29-1	TRBD1	12	TRBJ2-7	.	CSVVGQGYEQYF	TGCAGCGTTGTTGGACAGGGGTACGAGCAGTACTTC
TRBV4-3	.	15	TRBJ1-6	.	CASSQEGLENSPLHF	TGCGCCAGCAGCCAAGAAGGGCTCGAGAATTCACCCCTCCACTTT
TRBV29-1	TRBD1	14	TRBJ1-2	.	CSAYPGTANYGYTF	TGCAGCGCTTACCCTGGGACAGCTAACTATGGCTACACCTTC
TRBV19	TRBD1	16	TRBJ2-1	.	CASSRPGQGVWGEQFF	TGTGCCAGTAGCCGCCCGGGACAGGGAGTTTGGGGTGAGCAGTTCTTC
TRBV30	TRBD1	14	TRBJ2-1	.	CAWMTGVGYNEQFF	TGTGCCTGGATGACAGGGGTGGGCTACAATGAGCAGTTCTTC
TRBV5-1	TRBD1	17	TRBJ2-7	medium-sized	CASSLGSSGTGIYEQYF	TGCGCCAGCAGCTTGGGCTCCTCCGGGACAGGGATCTACGAGCAGTACTTC
TRBV2	.	14	TRBJ2-7	.	CASTSPGSSYEQYF	TGTGCCAGTACCTCGCCGGGGAGCTCCTACGAGCAGTACTTC
TRBV20-1	.	14	TRBJ2-1	.	CSARERGSYNEQFF	TGCAGTGCGAGGGAACGGGGGTCCTACAATGAGCAGTTCTTC